One and the same sample provided the 7 T cell receptor beta chains below, sequenced in a study of blood T cells in healthy people across ages. Using a J-beta primer mix together with a sample-barcoded 5' primer, a second PCR was run for roughly 6 to 12 cycles. MiXCR was run by TCRdb on the 5' RACE reads, yielding one entry per CDR3 protein. The data contain 700,000 to 850,000 distinct CDR3 sequences, around 36% of them singletons. Sequencing was performed on blood. The receptors originated from a man in his late teens or twenties in good health.

The V call is TRBV10-3, the J call TRBJ2-5; possible D gene TRBD1, 5 bases. There are 14 residues in the CDR3. Looked up from germline, CDR1 is ENHRY and CDR2 is SYGVKD. V lost 6 bases to trimming and J lost 1 base, with 12 bases between them. CDR3 in DNA: TGTGCCATCAGCCAGCCAGGGTCCCAAGAGACCCAGTACTTC. Protein: CAISQPGSQETQYF.

As to this clonotype: One end of the junction fails to match germline, which may point to a read error. The CDR3 DNA reads as TGCGCCAGCAGCCAAGATATTCCGGACGGGGATAACCATGGCTACACCTTC. This codes for CASSQDIPDGDNHGYTF. This rearrangement joins TRBV4-3 to TRBJ1-2; D gene unclear. The CDR3 totals 17 residues. Germline values: CDR1 LGHNA, CDR2 YSLEER.

V usage is TRBV5-1 and J usage is TRBJ2-3, with D possibly TRBD2 on 6 matching bases. The V gene's germline CDR1 is SGHRS and CDR2 YFSETQ. Between the trimmed V and J ends, which lost 0 bases and 1 base, there was a span of 12 bases. This CDR3 region has 16 residues. CDR3 sequence reads: CASSLVELAGTDTQYF. CDR3 nucleotides: TGCGCCAGCAGCTTGGTAGAACTAGCAGGCACAGATACGCAGTATTTT.

The J gene is TRBJ1-1, the V gene TRBV20-1; TRBD1 aligns across 8 bases. The CDR3 has 14 amino acids. The trim removed 3 bases at V and 4 bases at J, leaving 7 bases unmatched. Germline CDR1 is DFQATT and CDR2 is SNEGSKA (reference sequence). Here the CDR3 DNA reads TGCAGTGCTAGTTCCTGGACAGGGAGCACTGAAGCTTTCTTT. Its translation: CSASSWTGSTEAFF.

This clonotype came up a few times. The rearrangement joins TRBV20-1 to TRBJ2-7; D call uncertain. V lost 6 bases, J lost 0 bases, and 12 bases lay in between. This CDR3 region has 13 residues. Germline V gives CDR1 DFQATT, CDR2 SNEGSKA (reference sequence). The CDR3 here is CSAITRASYEQYF. The CDR3, as DNA: TGCAGTGCCATAACCCGGGCCTCCTACGAGCAGTACTTC.

This clonotype came up many times. The chain combines TRBV5-1 with TRBJ2-7; 7 nucleotides line up with TRBD2. V dropped 0 bases and J dropped 2; count of bases not matched to a gene: 5. The CDR3 is 15 residues long. From germline, CDR1 is SGHRS and CDR2 YFSETQ. The CDR3 is CASSLVGTTTYEQYF. CDR3 DNA: TGCGCCAGCAGCTTGGTCGGGACTACCACCTACGAGCAGTACTTC.

J is TRBJ2-7 and V is TRBV20-1; TRBD2 agrees at 10 bases. Germline V lookup: CDR1 DFQATT, CDR2 SNEGSKA (reference sequence). V trimming: 3 bases; J trimming: 7 bases; junction bases outside the gene matches: 6. The CDR3 runs 13 residues. CDR3 region: CSARTSGSNEQYF. In DNA, the CDR3 is TGCAGTGCTAGGACTAGCGGGTCCAATGAGCAGTACTTC.